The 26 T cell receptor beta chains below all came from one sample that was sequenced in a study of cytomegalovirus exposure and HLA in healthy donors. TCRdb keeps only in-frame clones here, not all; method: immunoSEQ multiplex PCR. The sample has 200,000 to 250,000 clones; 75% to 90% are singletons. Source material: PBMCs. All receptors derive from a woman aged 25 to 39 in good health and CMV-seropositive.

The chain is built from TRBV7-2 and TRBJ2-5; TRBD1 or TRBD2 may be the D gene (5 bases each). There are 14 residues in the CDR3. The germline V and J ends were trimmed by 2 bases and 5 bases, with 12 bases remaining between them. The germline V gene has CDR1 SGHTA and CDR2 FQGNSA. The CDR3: CASSLSSGTETQYF. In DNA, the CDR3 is TGTGCCAGCAGCTTATCTTCCGGGACGGAGACCCAGTACTTC.

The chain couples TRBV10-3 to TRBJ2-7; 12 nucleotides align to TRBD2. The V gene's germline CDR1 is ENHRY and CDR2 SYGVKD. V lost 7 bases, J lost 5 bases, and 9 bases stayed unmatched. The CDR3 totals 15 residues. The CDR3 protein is CAIKRLAGGPHEQYF. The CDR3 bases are TGTGCCATCAAGAGGCTAGCGGGAGGGCCGCACGAGCAGTACTTC.

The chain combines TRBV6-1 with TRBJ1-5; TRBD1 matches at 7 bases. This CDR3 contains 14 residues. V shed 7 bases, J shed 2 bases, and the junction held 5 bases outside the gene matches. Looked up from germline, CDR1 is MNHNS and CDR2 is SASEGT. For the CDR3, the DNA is TGTGCCAGCATTAACAGGGGCGGCAATCAGCCCCAGCATTTT. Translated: CASINRGGNQPQHF.

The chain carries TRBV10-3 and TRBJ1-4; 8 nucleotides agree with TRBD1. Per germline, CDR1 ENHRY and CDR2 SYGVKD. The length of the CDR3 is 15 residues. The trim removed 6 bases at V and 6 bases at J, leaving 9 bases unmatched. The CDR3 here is CAISAVDRADEKLFF. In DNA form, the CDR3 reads TGTGCCATCAGCGCCGTGGACAGGGCGGATGAAAAACTGTTTTTT.

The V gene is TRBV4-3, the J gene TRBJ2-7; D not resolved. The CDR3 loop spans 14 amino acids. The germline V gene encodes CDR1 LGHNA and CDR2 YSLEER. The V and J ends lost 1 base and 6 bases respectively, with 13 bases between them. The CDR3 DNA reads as TGCGCCAGCAGCCAAGTCTGGCCAAATGGCGAGCAGTACTTC. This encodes CASSQVWPNGEQYF.

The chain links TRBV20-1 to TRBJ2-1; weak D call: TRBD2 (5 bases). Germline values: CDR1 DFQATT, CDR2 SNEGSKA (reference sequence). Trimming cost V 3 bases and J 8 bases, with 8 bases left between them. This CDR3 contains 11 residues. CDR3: CSASTADEQFF. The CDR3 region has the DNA TGCAGTGCTAGCACAGCGGATGAGCAGTTCTTC.

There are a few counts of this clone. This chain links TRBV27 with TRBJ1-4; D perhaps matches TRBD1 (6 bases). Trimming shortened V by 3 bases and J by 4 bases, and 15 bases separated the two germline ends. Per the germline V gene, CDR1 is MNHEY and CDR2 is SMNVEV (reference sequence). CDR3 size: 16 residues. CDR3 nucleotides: TGTGCCAGCAGTTTCCTCAGGGGCGCGGGTAATGAAAAACTGTTTTTT. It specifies CASSFLRGAGNEKLFF.

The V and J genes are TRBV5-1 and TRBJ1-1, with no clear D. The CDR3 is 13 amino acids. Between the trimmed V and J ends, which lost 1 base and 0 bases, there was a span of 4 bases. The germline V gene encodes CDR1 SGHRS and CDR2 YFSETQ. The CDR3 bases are TGCGCCAGCAGCTTGTACGTGAACACTGAAGCTTTCTTT. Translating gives CASSLYVNTEAFF.

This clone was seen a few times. The CDR3 DNA sequence: TGTGCCAGCACCTACTCTGGTACTGAAGCTTTCTTT. It translates to CASTYSGTEAFF. This chain connects TRBV13 to TRBJ1-1; no firm D call. The CDR3 extends over 12 amino acids. CDR1 is PRHDT and CDR2 is FYEKMQ in the germline V gene (reference sequence). V was cut by 7 bases and J by 5 bases, with 11 bases left in between.

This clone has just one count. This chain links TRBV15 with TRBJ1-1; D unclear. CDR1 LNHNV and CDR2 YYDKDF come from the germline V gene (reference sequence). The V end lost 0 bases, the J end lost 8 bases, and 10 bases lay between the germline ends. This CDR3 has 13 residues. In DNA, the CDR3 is TGTGCCACCAGCAGAGATCGTGGGGAAGAAGCTTTCTTT. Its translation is CATSRDRGEEAFF. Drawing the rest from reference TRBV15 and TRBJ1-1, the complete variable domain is DAMVIQNPRYQVTQFGKPVTLSCSQTLNHNVMYWYQQKSSQAPKLLFHYYDKDFNNEADTPDNFQSRRPNTSFCFLDIRSPGLGDTAMYLCATSRDRGEEAFFGQGTRLTVV.

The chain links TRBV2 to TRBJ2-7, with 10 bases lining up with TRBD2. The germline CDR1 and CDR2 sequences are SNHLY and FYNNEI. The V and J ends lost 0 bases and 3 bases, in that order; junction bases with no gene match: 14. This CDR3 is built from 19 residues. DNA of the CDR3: TGTGCCAGCAGTGAAGCGCTTCAGATTAGCGGGAGGCCCTTCTACGAGCAGTACTTC. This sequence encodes CASSEALQISGRPFYEQYF. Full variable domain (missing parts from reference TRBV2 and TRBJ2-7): EPEVTQTPSHQVTQMGQEVILRCVPISNHLYFYWYRQILGQKVEFLVSFYNNEISEKSEIFDDQFSVERPDGSNFTLKIRSTKLEDSAMYFCASSEALQISGRPFYEQYFGPGTRLTVT.

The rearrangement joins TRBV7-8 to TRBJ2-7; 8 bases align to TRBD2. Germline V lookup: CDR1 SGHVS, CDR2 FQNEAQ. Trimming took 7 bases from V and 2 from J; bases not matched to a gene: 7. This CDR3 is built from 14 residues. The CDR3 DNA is TGTGCCAGCACCAAACGGGAGGGAACCTACGAGCAGTACTTC. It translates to CASTKREGTYEQYF.

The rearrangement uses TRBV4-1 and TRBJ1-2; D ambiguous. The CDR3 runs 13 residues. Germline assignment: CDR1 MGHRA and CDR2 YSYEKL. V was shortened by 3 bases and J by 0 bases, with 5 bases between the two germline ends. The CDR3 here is CASSHPPNYGYTF. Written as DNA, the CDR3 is TGCGCCAGCAGCCACCCTCCTAACTATGGCTACACCTTC.

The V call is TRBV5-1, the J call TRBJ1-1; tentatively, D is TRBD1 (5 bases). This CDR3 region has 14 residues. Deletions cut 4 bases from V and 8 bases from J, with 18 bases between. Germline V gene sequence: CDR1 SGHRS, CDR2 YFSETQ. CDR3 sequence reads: CASSRTTGGAEAFF. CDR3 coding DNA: TGCGCCAGCAGCCGAACGACCGGTGGGGCAGAAGCTTTCTTT. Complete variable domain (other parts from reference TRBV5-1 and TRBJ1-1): KAGVTQTPRYLIKTRGQQVTLSCSPISGHRSVSWYQQTPGQGLQFLFEYFSETQRNKGNFPGRFSGRQFSNSRSEMNVSTLELGDSALYLCASSRTTGGAEAFFGQGTRLTVV.

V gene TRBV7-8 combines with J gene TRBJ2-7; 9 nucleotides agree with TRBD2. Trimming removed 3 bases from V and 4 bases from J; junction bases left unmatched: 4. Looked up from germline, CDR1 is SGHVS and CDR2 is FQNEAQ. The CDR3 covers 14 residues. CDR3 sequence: CASSLGTSSYEQYF. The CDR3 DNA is TGTGCCAGCAGCTTGGGGACTAGCTCTTACGAGCAGTACTTC.

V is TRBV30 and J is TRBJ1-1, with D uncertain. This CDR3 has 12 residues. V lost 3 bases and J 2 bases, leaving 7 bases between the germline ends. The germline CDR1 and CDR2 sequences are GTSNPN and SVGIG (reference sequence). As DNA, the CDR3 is TGTGCCTGGAGCAGCAGAAACACTGAAGCTTTCTTT. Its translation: CAWSSRNTEAFF.

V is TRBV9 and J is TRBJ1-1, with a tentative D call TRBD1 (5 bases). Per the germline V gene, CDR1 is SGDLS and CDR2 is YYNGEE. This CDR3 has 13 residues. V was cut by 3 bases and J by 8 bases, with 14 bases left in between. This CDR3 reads CASSAHIRDEAFF. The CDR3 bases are TGTGCCAGCAGCGCTCACATCCGGGACGAAGCTTTCTTT.

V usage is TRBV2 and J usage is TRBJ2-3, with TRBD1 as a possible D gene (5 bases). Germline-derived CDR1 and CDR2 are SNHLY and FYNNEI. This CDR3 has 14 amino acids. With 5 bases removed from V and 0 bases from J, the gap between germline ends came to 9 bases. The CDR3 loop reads CASSSQGSTDTQYF. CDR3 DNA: TGTGCCAGCAGTTCGCAGGGTAGCACAGATACGCAGTATTTT.

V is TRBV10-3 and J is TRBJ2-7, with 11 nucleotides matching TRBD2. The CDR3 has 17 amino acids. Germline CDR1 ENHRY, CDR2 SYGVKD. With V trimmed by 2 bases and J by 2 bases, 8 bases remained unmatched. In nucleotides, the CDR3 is TGTGCCATCAGTGAGCCTAGCGGGAGGCGTTCCACCTACGAGCAGTACTTC. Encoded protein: CAISEPSGRRSTYEQYF.

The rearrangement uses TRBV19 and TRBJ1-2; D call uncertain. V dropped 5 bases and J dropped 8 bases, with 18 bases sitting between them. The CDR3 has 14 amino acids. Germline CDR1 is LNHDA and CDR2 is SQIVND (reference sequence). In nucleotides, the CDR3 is TGTGCCAGTAGTCTCCCCAACTCCCCGCTCGGCTACACCTTC. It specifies CASSLPNSPLGYTF.

The CDR3 sequence: CSVATARYNEQFF. In DNA, the CDR3 is TGCAGCGTTGCGACAGCGCGCTACAATGAGCAGTTCTTC. The J gene is TRBJ2-1, the V gene TRBV29-1; tentatively, D is TRBD1 (5 bases). This CDR3 comprises 13 residues. V shed 4 bases and J shed 3 bases, with 10 bases lying between them. Germline loops: CDR1 SQVTM, CDR2 ANQGSEA.

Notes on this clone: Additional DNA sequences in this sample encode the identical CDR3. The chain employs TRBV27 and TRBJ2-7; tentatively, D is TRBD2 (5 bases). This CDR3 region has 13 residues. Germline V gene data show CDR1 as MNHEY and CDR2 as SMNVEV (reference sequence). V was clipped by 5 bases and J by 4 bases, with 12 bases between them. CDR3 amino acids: CASSRSGNYEQYF. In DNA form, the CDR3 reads TGTGCCAGCAGTCGGAGCGGAAATTACGAGCAGTACTTC.

The CDR3 bases are TGTGCCAGCAGCTGGGGCGGGACAGGGAACACTGAAGCTTTCTTT. It specifies CASSWGGTGNTEAFF. The chain recombines TRBV4-2 with TRBJ1-1, with 8 positions matching TRBD1. V was pared by 5 bases and J by 1 base, with 6 bases of the junction left unmatched. The CDR3 totals 15 residues. Per germline, CDR1 LGHNA and CDR2 YNFKEQ.

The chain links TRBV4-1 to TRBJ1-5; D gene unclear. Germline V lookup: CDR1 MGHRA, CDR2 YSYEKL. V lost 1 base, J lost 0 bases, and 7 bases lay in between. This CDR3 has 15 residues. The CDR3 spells CASSQGRYSNQPQHF. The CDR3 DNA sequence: TGCGCCAGCAGCCAAGGCCGGTATAGCAATCAGCCCCAGCATTTT.

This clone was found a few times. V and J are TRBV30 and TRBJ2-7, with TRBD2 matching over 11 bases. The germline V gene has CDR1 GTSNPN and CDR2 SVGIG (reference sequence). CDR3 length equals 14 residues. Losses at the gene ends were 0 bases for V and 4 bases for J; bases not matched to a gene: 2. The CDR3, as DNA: TGTGCCTGGAGTGTCGCTAGCGGGAGGTACGAGCAGTACTTC. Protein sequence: CAWSVASGRYEQYF. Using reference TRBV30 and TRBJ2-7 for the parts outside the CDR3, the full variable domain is SQTIHQWPATLVQPVGSPLSLECTVEGTSNPNLYWYRQAAGRGLQLLFYSVGIGQISSEVPQNLSASRPQDRQFILSSKKLLLSDSGFYLCAWSVASGRYEQYFGPGTRLTVT.

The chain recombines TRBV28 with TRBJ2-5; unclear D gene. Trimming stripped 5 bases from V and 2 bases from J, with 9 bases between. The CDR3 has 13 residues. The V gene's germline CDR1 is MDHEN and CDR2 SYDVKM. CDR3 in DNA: TGTGCCAGCAGTCCACATGATCAAGAGACCCAGTACTTC. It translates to CASSPHDQETQYF.